This TCR beta chain was documented in a study of monozygotic twins with inflammatory bowel disease. Study results and caveats: On the inverse Simpson index, IBD patients scored lower for TCRbeta diversity than healthy co-twins. Compared with healthy twins, IBD patients shared fewer clonotypes with others, especially with disease activity.

The CDR3 has 17 residues. Germline CDR1 and CDR2: MNHEY and SVGAGI. A note on this clonotype: Its antigen remains unknown.

The template switching step added UMIs that contained a 6-nucleotide sample barcode. After re-calling the 5' RACE reads, TCRdb lists one entry per CDR3 protein, DNA absent. The sample totals under 150,000 distinct CDR3 sequences; its top ten clones hold under 2.5%. Sample: blood. The TCR sequence derives from a human donor with ulcerative colitis or Crohn's disease, or a healthy co-twin of an affected twin (not recorded which). The chain recombines TRBV6-5 with TRBJ2-1; TCRdb proposes TRBD1, but this gene call is untestable without DNA. The CDR3 loop reads CASSSAQGLSSYNEQFF.